A selection of T cell receptor beta chains follows, all from one sample in a study of T cell responses to AZD1222 COVID-19 vaccine. The data were produced by immunoSEQ multiplex PCR, yet TCRdb's version contains in-frame clones alone and is incomplete. Of about 180,000 clones in the sample, 85% to 95% are singletons; the top ten hold approximately 0.98%. The sample was peripheral blood, taken 28 days after the second dose of the MenACWY control vaccine. These receptors all stem from an adult who received the MenACWY meningococcal vaccine as a control. Each CDR3 is given with its conserved first and last residue. A D gene is named only where the DNA matches it firmly. Clone size is shown for a subset of rows, as once, few, many or a class of expanded clone.

. TRBJ1-2 . TRBV6-1 12 TGTGCCAGCAGTGAGGGGGCCCTAGGCTACACCTTC CASSEGALGYTF
. TRBJ1-5 . TRBV6-2/TRBV6-3 12 TGTGCCAGCAGCACTTTCGGTGATCCCCAGCATTTT CASSTFGDPQHF
. TRBJ1-6 . TRBV4-1 16 TGCGCCAGCAGCCAAGATCCAACAGGCCCTAATTCACCCCTCCACTTT CASSQDPTGPNSPLHF
. TRBJ1-5 . TRBV5-1 18 TGCGCCAGCAGCTTACCCAGGGTACCCTCTTTAAGCAATCAGCCCCAGCATTTT CASSLPRVPSLSNQPQHF
. TRBJ1-1 . TRBV10-3 14 TGTGCCATCAGTGAGTCGGGTTCGAGGGATGAAGCTTTCTTT CAISESGSRDEAFF
few TRBJ2-5 . TRBV5-1 14 TGCGCCAGCAGCTTGGGAGGGTCCTCAGAGACCCAGTACTTC CASSLGGSSETQYF
few TRBJ2-7 TRBD1 TRBV18 12 TGTGCCAGCTCACCGGCAGGGGGCGAGCAGTACTTC CASSPAGGEQYF
. TRBJ1-1 . TRBV5-4 13 TGTGCCAGCAGCCAATCAGTGAACACTGAAGCTTTCTTT CASSQSVNTEAFF
. TRBJ1-6 TRBD1 TRBV9 14 TGTGCCAGCAGTGCGAGACAGGGTGCTTCACCCCTCCACTTT CASSARQGASPLHF
. TRBJ2-7 . TRBV5-1 13 TGCGCCAGCAGCTTGGGCAGGAACTACGAGCAGTACTTC CASSLGRNYEQYF
. TRBJ1-1 . TRBV19 13 TGTGCCAGTAGTACAGGGGTGAACACTGAAGCTTTCTTT CASSTGVNTEAFF